The sequence of this T cell receptor (beta chain) was determined in a study of Graves' ophthalmopathy and Graves' hyperthyroidism. About the research overall: Calling hyperthyroidism stable required that no ophthalmopathy show up within 18 months of follow-up.

Germline trimming cut 2 bases from V and 4 bases from J; bases unmatched to any gene: 5. CDR1 is DFQATT and CDR2 is SNEGSKA in the germline V gene (reference sequence). The CDR3 is 15 amino acids. Study results and caveats: Classification of ophthalmopathy versus stable hyperthyroidism by a 13-signature model yielded around 88% sensitivity and about 81% specificity. Clonotypes were expanded in thyroid at above 0.001 frequency, and most also appeared in blood.

Points on this clonotype: Its cognate antigen is unknown.

Researchers took RNA transcripts and amplified TCR beta CDR3 regions from them. Amplification began with first-round RT-PCR using HTBI primers, then second-round multiplex PCR was performed. MiXCR, applied by TCRdb to the multiplex PCR reads, yields one record per CDR3 protein. The sample lists approximately 1.2 million distinct CDR3 sequences; about 40% were seen once. The sample was peripheral blood or thyroid tissue (not recorded which). The clonotype originates from an adult man with Graves' hyperthyroidism. The rearrangement links TRBV20-1 to TRBJ2-2, with 9 bases identical to TRBD1. The CDR3 reads CSARNRDRVTGELFF. The CDR3 bases are TGCAGTGCTAGAAACCGGGACAGGGTCACCGGGGAGCTGTTTTTT.